This T cell receptor (beta chain) was sequenced during a study of CD8+ T cells in alopecia areata. The wider study: Female C3H/HeJ mice aged 7-10 weeks were given skin from C3H/HeJ graft donors, 6-12 months old, that had spontaneous alopecia. Overall study findings and caveats: Among patients, TCR sharing was less clear than in mice, a difference possibly due in part to HLA diversity in the patient population.

The study sorted pooled cutaneous lymph node cells by CD4, CD8alpha, NKG2D, NKG2ACE and other markers. The V gene lost 0 bases and the J gene lost 5 bases, with 8 bases spanning the gap. The germline gives CDR1 NSQYPW, CDR2 LRSPGD (reference sequence). The CDR3 is 15 residues long. With regard to this clone: The antigen is undetermined. The gene symbols are mouse symbols. Read sequence stops 3 residues before the CDR3 end, and the germline J gene provides the missing end.

RNA was isolated and reverse transcribed to cDNA, the sequencing template. TCRdb's table, derived via immunoSEQ multiplex PCR, lists solely in-frame clones and lacks some. The sample yields about 270,000 clones, without any singletons. The origin of this receptor is a C3H/HeJ mouse with alopecia areata. MHC haplotype: H2-k. The sample comprised CD4+ T cells sorted from a lymph node. J is TRBJ1-6 and V is TRBV1, with D tentatively TRBD1 (6 bases). TRBJ1-6 is an ORF; its function is uncertain. The CDR3 bases that were read are TGCACCTGCAGTGCAGAGCCAGGGGATAATTCGCCC. Residues: CTCSAEPGDNSP. The whole CDR3 sequence reads CTCSAEPGDNSPLYF.